The source of this T cell receptor beta chain is a study of Tregs in tolerant kidney transplant recipients. This CDR3 is built from 16 residues. V trimming: 3 bases; J trimming: 4 bases; junction bases outside the gene matches: 5. Study outcomes and limitations: Antigen-driven expansion was suggested because donor-specific Tregs expanded more than all Tregs in tolerant patients. Tregs expanded with activated donor B cells seemed most donor-specific. Some patients' samples used different primers over time, so nucleotide sequences weren't comparable.

Assay used: immunoSEQ multiplex PCR; TCRdb lists only in-frame clones, some missing. Recorded for this sample: some 29,000 clones. Regarding this clone: The antigen is unknown. With the read ending 3 residues before the CDR3 end, the germline J gene is used to fill in that end.

The nonmyeloablative bone marrow transplants came from related graft donors, with transient mixed chimerism. This clonotype originated in a human patient who received a combined kidney and bone marrow transplant. Among the T cells, some may be from the graft donor. The chain is built from TRBV12-3 or TRBV12-4 and TRBJ1-5; TRBD1 matches at 11 bases. The sequences come from CD4+ T cells from blood (PBMCs), collected 24 months after the transplant. CDR3 sequence reads: CASSFAGQGANQPQHF. CDR3 DNA (partial): TGTGCCAGCAGTTTCGCCGGACAGGGGGCAAATCAGCCC.